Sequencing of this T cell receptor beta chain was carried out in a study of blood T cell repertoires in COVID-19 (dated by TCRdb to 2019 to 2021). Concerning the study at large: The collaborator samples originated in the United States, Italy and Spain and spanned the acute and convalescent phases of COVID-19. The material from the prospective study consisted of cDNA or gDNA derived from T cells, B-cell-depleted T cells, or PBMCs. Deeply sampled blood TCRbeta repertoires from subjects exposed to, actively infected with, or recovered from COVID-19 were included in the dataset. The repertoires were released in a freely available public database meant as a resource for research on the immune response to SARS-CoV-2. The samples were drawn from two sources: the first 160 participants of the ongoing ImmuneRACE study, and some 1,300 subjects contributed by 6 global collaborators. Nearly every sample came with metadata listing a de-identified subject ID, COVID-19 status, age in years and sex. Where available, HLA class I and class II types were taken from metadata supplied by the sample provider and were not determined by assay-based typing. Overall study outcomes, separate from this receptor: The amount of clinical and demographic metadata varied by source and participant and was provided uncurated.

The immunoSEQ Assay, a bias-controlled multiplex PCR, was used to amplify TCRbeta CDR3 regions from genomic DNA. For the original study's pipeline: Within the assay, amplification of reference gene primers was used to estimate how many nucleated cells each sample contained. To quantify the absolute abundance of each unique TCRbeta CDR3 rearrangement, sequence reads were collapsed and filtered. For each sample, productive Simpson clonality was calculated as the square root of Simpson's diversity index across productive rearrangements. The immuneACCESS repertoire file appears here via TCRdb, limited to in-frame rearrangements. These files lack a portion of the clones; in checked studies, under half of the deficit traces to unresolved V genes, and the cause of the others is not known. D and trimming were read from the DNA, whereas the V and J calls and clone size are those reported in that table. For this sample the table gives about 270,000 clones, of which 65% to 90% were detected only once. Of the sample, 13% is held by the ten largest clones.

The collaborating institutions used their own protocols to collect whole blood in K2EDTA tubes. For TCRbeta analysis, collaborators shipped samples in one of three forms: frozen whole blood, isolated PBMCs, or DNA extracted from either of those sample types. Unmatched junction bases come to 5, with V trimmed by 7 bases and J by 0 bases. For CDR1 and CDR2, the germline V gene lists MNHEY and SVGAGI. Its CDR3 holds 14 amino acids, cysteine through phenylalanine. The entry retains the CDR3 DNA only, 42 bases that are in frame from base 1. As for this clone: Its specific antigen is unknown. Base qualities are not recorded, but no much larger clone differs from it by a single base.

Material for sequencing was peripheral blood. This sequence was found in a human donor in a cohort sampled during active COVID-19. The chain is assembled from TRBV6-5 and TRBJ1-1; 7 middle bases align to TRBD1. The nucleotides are TGTGCCAGCACGAGGGACAGTCTGAACACTGAAGCTTTCTTT. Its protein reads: CASTRDSLNTEAFF.